This T cell receptor beta chain was obtained from a study of cytomegalovirus exposure and HLA in healthy donors. Looked up from germline, CDR1 is SEHNR and CDR2 is FQNEAQ (reference sequence). V was clipped by 11 bases and J by 1 base; unmatched bases: 3. The CDR3 has 13 amino acids. Amplification used 60 Vbeta primers and 13 Jbeta primers. Assay: immunoSEQ multiplex PCR; the TCRdb copy retains only in-frame clones and omits some. This table holds 130,000 or so clones, roughly three fifths found once. The material sequenced was PBMCs. The clonotype was recovered from a woman in her thirties or forties in good health and CMV-seropositive. The J gene is TRBJ1-2, the V gene TRBV7-9; TRBD1 aligns across 11 bases. The DNA for the CDR3 is TGTGCCGCCGGGACAGGGGGTAACTATGGCTACACCTTC. This gives the protein CAAGTGGNYGYTF.